Listed below are T cell receptor beta chains from one sample, sequenced in a study of shared clonotypes between healthy human individuals. Sequenced by immunoSEQ multiplex PCR; TCRdb stores in-frame clones only, minus some. This repertoire shows approximately 1,000,000 clones, approximately 78% found once; its top ten account for more than 0.5%. Material: memory CD4+ T cells from PBMCs. The receptors shown here come from a man aged 18 to 30 in good health. Some clones in this sample may be carry-over from other donors' samples. CDR3s include the opening cysteine and the closing phenylalanine or tryptophan. The D gene is left open where the match is weak. Only part of the rows carry a size: once, few, many, or a class if the clone is expanded.

TRBV30	-	TRBJ2-1	TRBD2	CAWRPQGLASQRSGEQFF	TGTGCCTGGAGGCCCCAGGGACTAGCGTCACAAAGGTCAGGTGAGCAGTTCTTC
TRBV7-9	-	TRBJ1-1	-	CASSYRVVVNTEAFF	TGTGCCAGCAGCTACAGGGTCGTGGTCAACACTGAAGCTTTCTTT
TRBV7-9	-	TRBJ1-1	-	CASSFGQGNTEAFF	-
TRBV5-5	many	TRBJ2-7	TRBD1	CASSLWTGGAEQYF	TGTGCCAGCAGCTTGTGGACAGGGGGCGCCGAGCAGTACTTC
TRBV28	-	TRBJ2-7	-	CASKSRYYEQYF	TGTGCCAGCAAGTCGCGATACTACGAGCAGTACTTC
TRBV19	once	TRBJ2-5	-	CASSPGLVLAQYF	TGTGCCAGTAGCCCGGGCCTCGTACTGGCCCAGTACTTC
TRBV28	-	TRBJ1-5	TRBD1	CASSLSQGAIQPQHF	TGTGCCAGCAGTTTAAGCCAGGGGGCGATACAGCCCCAGCATTTT
TRBV28	-	TRBJ1-5	TRBD1	CASKRQGQPQHF	TGTGCCAGCAAAAGACAGGGGCAGCCCCAGCATTTT
TRBV27	-	TRBJ2-7	-	CASKLVSEPYEQYF	TGTGCCAGCAAATTAGTCAGTGAACCCTACGAGCAGTACTTC
TRBV27	once	TRBJ2-3	TRBD2	CASSTRLAGGEDTQYF	TGTGCCAGCAGTACCCGACTAGCGGGAGGGGAGGATACGCAGTATTTT